The rows below give T cell receptor beta chains drawn from one sample of a study of shared clonotypes between healthy human individuals. The table came from immunoSEQ multiplex PCR; TCRdb's copy has only in-frame clones and leaves some out. Of millions of clones in the sample, roughly 93% are singletons; the top ten hold about 0.37%. Sample: naive CD4+ T cells from PBMCs. Receptor source: a man aged 18 to 30 in good health. Some clones in this sample may be carry-over from other donors' samples. The CDR3 runs from the conserved cysteine through the conserved F or W. A D gene is named only where the DNA matches it firmly. Expanded clones are given a class, and other clones once, few, many or no size at all.

d_gene: NA; j_gene: TRBJ2-7; abundance: NA; v_gene: TRBV19; CDR3nt: TGTGCCAGTAGTCTTAACTTCTGGGGAAGCCCCTACGAGCAGTACTTC; CDR3aa: CASSLNFWGSPYEQYF
d_gene: TRBD2; j_gene: TRBJ2-1; abundance: NA; v_gene: TRBV10-3; CDR3nt: TGTGCCATCAGTGGCCTAGCGGATGAGCAGTTCTTC; CDR3aa: CAISGLADEQFF
d_gene: NA; j_gene: TRBJ1-4; abundance: NA; v_gene: TRBV9; CDR3nt: TGTGCCAGCACTAAGACAGGAGGAAATGAAAAACTGTTTTTT; CDR3aa: CASTKTGGNEKLFF
d_gene: NA; j_gene: TRBJ1-2; abundance: NA; v_gene: TRBV7-9; CDR3nt: TGTGCCAGCAGCGCCATGGGGCTCTATGGCTACACCTTC; CDR3aa: CASSAMGLYGYTF
d_gene: NA; j_gene: TRBJ2-7; abundance: NA; v_gene: TRBV30; CDR3nt: TGTGCCTGGAGTCCCTCAAGGACAGACCTTTCCTACGAGCAGTACTTC; CDR3aa: CAWSPSRTDLSYEQYF
d_gene: NA; j_gene: TRBJ2-6; abundance: NA; v_gene: TRBV5-8; CDR3nt: TGTGCCAGCAGCGGGAGGAGTGCTGGGGCCAACGTCCTGACTTTC; CDR3aa: CASSGRSAGANVLTF
d_gene: NA; j_gene: TRBJ2-5; abundance: once; v_gene: TRBV9; CDR3nt: TGTGCCAGCAGCGTAGGAGGTTTCCAAGAGACCCAGTACTTC; CDR3aa: CASSVGGFQETQYF
d_gene: NA; j_gene: TRBJ2-3; abundance: NA; v_gene: TRBV29-1; CDR3nt: TGCAGCGTTCTCAGAGTAGCTAGCACAGATACGCAGTATTTT; CDR3aa: CSVLRVASTDTQYF
d_gene: NA; j_gene: TRBJ2-3; abundance: NA; v_gene: TRBV30; CDR3nt: TGTGCCTGGAGTCCTAGACAGCCCACAGATACGCAGTATTTT; CDR3aa: CAWSPRQPTDTQYF
d_gene: TRBD1; j_gene: TRBJ2-2; abundance: NA; v_gene: TRBV2; CDR3nt: TGTGCCAGCAGTGAAGGGCAGGGGGTGAACACCGGGGAGCTGTTTTTT; CDR3aa: CASSEGQGVNTGELFF
d_gene: TRBD1; j_gene: TRBJ1-1; abundance: few; v_gene: TRBV28; CDR3nt: TGTGCCAGCAGCCTTCTAACAGGGGATAGGGCTTTCTTT; CDR3aa: CASSLLTGDRAFF
d_gene: NA; j_gene: TRBJ1-5; abundance: NA; v_gene: TRBV28; CDR3nt: TGTGCCAGCAGACCTCCCCAGACTTATCAGCCCCAGCATTTT; CDR3aa: CASRPPQTYQPQHF
d_gene: NA; j_gene: TRBJ2-7; abundance: NA; v_gene: TRBV18; CDR3nt: TGTGCCAGCTCACCAAGTAACCTCCCTACCTACGAGCAGTACTTC; CDR3aa: CASSPSNLPTYEQYF
d_gene: NA; j_gene: TRBJ2-7; abundance: NA; v_gene: TRBV9; CDR3nt: TGTGCCAGCAGCGGGGACCCGGGTGTCTCCGAGCAGTACTTC; CDR3aa: CASSGDPGVSEQYF
d_gene: TRBD2; j_gene: TRBJ2-3; abundance: NA; v_gene: TRBV7-9; CDR3nt: TGTGCCAGCAGCGACCAGCGGGAATCGAGCACAGATACGCAGTATTTT; CDR3aa: CASSDQRESSTDTQYF
d_gene: NA; j_gene: TRBJ1-2; abundance: NA; v_gene: TRBV5-1; CDR3nt: TGCGCCAGCAGCTTGGTAGGGAGTAATGGCTACACCTTC; CDR3aa: CASSLVGSNGYTF
d_gene: NA; j_gene: TRBJ1-2; abundance: NA; v_gene: TRBV27; CDR3nt: TGTGCCAGCAGGGGCGGGCCATCGAATGGCTACACCTTC; CDR3aa: CASRGGPSNGYTF
d_gene: NA; j_gene: TRBJ1-1; abundance: NA; v_gene: TRBV4-3; CDR3nt: TGCGCCAGCAGCCAAGATGGCGCCGGGTGGGCTTTCTTT; CDR3aa: CASSQDGAGWAFF
d_gene: NA; j_gene: TRBJ1-1; abundance: NA; v_gene: TRBV19; CDR3nt: TGTGCCAGTAGTATAGGGGGTGAAGCTTTCTTT; CDR3aa: CASSIGGEAFF
d_gene: NA; j_gene: TRBJ2-7; abundance: NA; v_gene: TRBV6-1; CDR3nt: TGTGCCAGCAGTGAAGCTAGGGTCCGCGAGCAGTACTTC; CDR3aa: CASSEARVREQYF
d_gene: NA; j_gene: TRBJ2-3; abundance: NA; v_gene: TRBV7-3; CDR3nt: TGTGCCAGCAGCCCCAGGGGGACTTTCACAGATACGCAGTATTTT; CDR3aa: CASSPRGTFTDTQYF
d_gene: NA; j_gene: TRBJ2-2; abundance: NA; v_gene: TRBV19; CDR3nt: TGTGCCAGTACCAGGTTCACCGGGGAGCTGTTTTTT; CDR3aa: CASTRFTGELFF
d_gene: TRBD1; j_gene: TRBJ2-1; abundance: NA; v_gene: TRBV7-3; CDR3nt: TGTGCCAGCAGCATCCACCGGGACAGTTTGTTCTTC; CDR3aa: CASSIHRDSLFF
d_gene: NA; j_gene: TRBJ2-7; abundance: NA; v_gene: TRBV10-3; CDR3nt: TGTGCCATCAGTGGTGGGCAGGGGTTGTACGAGCAGTACTTC; CDR3aa: CAISGGQGLYEQYF
d_gene: NA; j_gene: TRBJ2-5; abundance: NA; v_gene: TRBV28; CDR3nt: TGTGCCAGCAGTTTAGATGGGAACCAAGAGACCCAGTACTTC; CDR3aa: CASSLDGNQETQYF
d_gene: NA; j_gene: TRBJ2-1; abundance: NA; v_gene: TRBV5-5; CDR3nt: TGTGCCAGCAGCTTGGAACCAGGGGTTGGTAATGAGCAGTTCTTC; CDR3aa: CASSLEPGVGNEQFF
d_gene: NA; j_gene: TRBJ2-5; abundance: NA; v_gene: TRBV4-2; CDR3nt: TGTGCCAGCAGCCAAGATGCCCAAGAGACCCAGTACTTC; CDR3aa: CASSQDAQETQYF
d_gene: NA; j_gene: TRBJ2-6; abundance: NA; v_gene: TRBV29-1; CDR3nt: TGCAGCGTTGCAGGACACCCGAGCTCTGGGGCCAACGTCCTGACTTTC; CDR3aa: CSVAGHPSSGANVLTF
d_gene: TRBD1; j_gene: TRBJ2-5; abundance: NA; v_gene: TRBV5-8; CDR3nt: TGTGCCAGCAGCTTTTACAGGGGGCAAGAGACCCAGTACTTC; CDR3aa: CASSFYRGQETQYF
d_gene: NA; j_gene: TRBJ1-2; abundance: NA; v_gene: TRBV21-1; CDR3nt: TGTGCCAGCAGCACAGACGTCGCCCCTTCCTCCGGCTACACCTTC; CDR3aa: CASSTDVAPSSGYTF
d_gene: TRBD1; j_gene: TRBJ1-4; abundance: NA; v_gene: TRBV6-6; CDR3nt: TGTGCCAGCAGGACAGGGGACAGGTGGGATGAAAAACTGTTTTTT; CDR3aa: CASRTGDRWDEKLFF
d_gene: NA; j_gene: TRBJ1-1; abundance: NA; v_gene: TRBV6-5; CDR3nt: TGTGCCAGCAGTCATGGGATCAGCAGTGGCACTGAAGCTTTCTTT; CDR3aa: CASSHGISSGTEAFF
d_gene: TRBD1; j_gene: TRBJ1-1; abundance: NA; v_gene: TRBV10-3; CDR3nt: TGTGCCATCAGTGAGCTCCCCACAGGGGGGGCCGCTGAAGCTTTCTTT; CDR3aa: CAISELPTGGAAEAFF
d_gene: TRBD1; j_gene: TRBJ1-1; abundance: NA; v_gene: TRBV2; CDR3nt: TGTGCCAGTACTGCTCAGGGGGGGGACACTGAAGCTTTCTTT; CDR3aa: CASTAQGGDTEAFF
d_gene: TRBD2; j_gene: TRBJ2-1; abundance: once; v_gene: TRBV29-1; CDR3nt: TGCAGCGTTGATGGTGGGACTATGGGTTCTGTTGAGCAGTTCTTC; CDR3aa: CSVDGGTMGSVEQFF
d_gene: NA; j_gene: TRBJ1-1; abundance: NA; v_gene: TRBV11-2; CDR3nt: TGTGCCAGCAGCCTAGAAGTGGCAGGAAACACTGAAGCTTTCTTT; CDR3aa: CASSLEVAGNTEAFF
d_gene: TRBD1; j_gene: TRBJ2-5; abundance: NA; v_gene: TRBV10-3; CDR3nt: TGTGCCATGTCCATGGACAGGGGTGAAGAGACCCAGTACTTC; CDR3aa: CAMSMDRGEETQYF
d_gene: NA; j_gene: TRBJ1-1; abundance: NA; v_gene: TRBV28; CDR3nt: TGTGCCAGCGGGGAACCGGACGCTAAGAACACTGAAGCTTTCTTT; CDR3aa: CASGEPDAKNTEAFF
d_gene: NA; j_gene: TRBJ1-5; abundance: few; v_gene: TRBV6-5; CDR3nt: TGTGCCAGCAGTTATCGGGGCAATCAGCCCCAGCATTTT; CDR3aa: CASSYRGNQPQHF
d_gene: TRBD2; j_gene: TRBJ2-7; abundance: NA; v_gene: TRBV6-5; CDR3nt: TGTGCCAGCAGTTACTCGAGGACTAGCGGGAGGTTTGAGTACTTC; CDR3aa: CASSYSRTSGRFEYF
d_gene: NA; j_gene: TRBJ1-5; abundance: NA; v_gene: TRBV6-1; CDR3nt: TGTGCCAGCAGTGAATCTTTTCACGGAGGGACCGTCGTCGGGCCCCAGCATTTT; CDR3aa: CASSESFHGGTVVGPQHF
d_gene: NA; j_gene: TRBJ1-1; abundance: NA; v_gene: TRBV9; CDR3nt: TGTGCCAGCAGCCACTCGGGGACTGAAGCTTTCTTT; CDR3aa: CASSHSGTEAFF
d_gene: NA; j_gene: TRBJ1-4; abundance: NA; v_gene: TRBV4-2; CDR3nt: TGTGCCAGCAGCCCCCTTGGCCCCAGGGGAATGAATGAAAAACTGTTTTTT; CDR3aa: CASSPLGPRGMNEKLFF